This T cell receptor (beta chain) is drawn from a study of circulating tumor DNA in untreated peripheral T-cell lymphoma. Trimming shortened V by 5 bases and J by 5 bases, and 7 bases separated the two germline ends. Per germline, CDR1 SEHNR and CDR2 FQNEAQ (reference sequence). The CDR3 extends over 11 amino acids. The sample holds one count of this clone. Here immunoSEQ multiplex PCR was the method, and the copy in TCRdb shows in-frame clones only, minus some. Of 580 or so clones listed, roughly 89% were seen once; the top ten hold approximately 1%. Sequencing was carried out using cell-free DNA from blood serum. This sequence originates from a human donor with peripheral T-cell lymphoma. V is TRBV7-9 and J is TRBJ2-7; TRBD2 might be the D (5 bases). The CDR3, as DNA: TGTGCCAGCAGCCACGGGAACGAGCAGTACGTC. Protein product: CASSHGNEQYV.